The clone carrying this T cell receptor beta chain was observed a handful of times. As yet, its antigen is unknown. Trimming removed 4 bases at V and 4 bases at J, with 10 bases between. CDR3 size: 13 residues. The germline V gene encodes CDR1 MDHEN and CDR2 SYDVKM. TCRdb independently ran MiXCR on the 5' RACE reads; one entry per CDR3 protein. The table records just under 650,000 distinct CDR3 sequences, less than 9% of them present only once. This sample is drawn from a study of identical twins. Whole-study results and caveats: The study found weaker excess twin sharing in beta out-of-frame sequences. Modeled out-of-frame TCR alpha sharing in monozygotic twins fell below observed levels. Diverse VJ usage suggested most zero-insertion clonotypes were not invariant T cells.

Separately, the same data were catalogued under a study of yellow fever vaccine responses in identical twins.

The chain carries TRBV28 and TRBJ2-5; no definite D call. This TCR derives from a woman younger than 30 in good health. Sequenced input: PBMCs. The CDR3 sequence: CASSSNRLETQYF. Written as DNA, the CDR3 is TGTGCCAGCAGTTCAAACCGGTTAGAGACCCAGTACTTC.